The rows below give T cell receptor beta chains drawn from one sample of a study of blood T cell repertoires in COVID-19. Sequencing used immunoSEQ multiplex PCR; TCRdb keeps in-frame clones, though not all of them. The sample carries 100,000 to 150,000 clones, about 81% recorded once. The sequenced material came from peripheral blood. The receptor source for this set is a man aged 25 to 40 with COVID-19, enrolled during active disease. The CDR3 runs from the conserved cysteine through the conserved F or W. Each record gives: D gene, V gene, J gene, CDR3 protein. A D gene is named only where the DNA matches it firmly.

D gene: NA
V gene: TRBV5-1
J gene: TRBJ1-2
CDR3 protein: CASSLEGIPGSGYTF

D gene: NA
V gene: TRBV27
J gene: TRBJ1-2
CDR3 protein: CASGDQGPYGYTF

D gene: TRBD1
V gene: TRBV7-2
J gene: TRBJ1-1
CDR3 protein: CASTPGQLNTEAFF

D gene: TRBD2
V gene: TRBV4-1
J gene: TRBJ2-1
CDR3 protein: CASSQDLASGGFEQFF

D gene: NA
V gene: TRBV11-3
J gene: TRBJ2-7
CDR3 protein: CASSSDRSYEQYF

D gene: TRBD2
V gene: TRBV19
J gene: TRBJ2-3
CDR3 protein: CASSILTSGVVDTQYF

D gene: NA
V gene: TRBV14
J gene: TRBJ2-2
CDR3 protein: CASSLLGGGGELFF

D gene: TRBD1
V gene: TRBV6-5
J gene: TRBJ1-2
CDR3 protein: CASRGSDRWNGYTF

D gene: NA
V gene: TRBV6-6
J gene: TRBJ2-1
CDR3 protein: CASTLGNEQFF

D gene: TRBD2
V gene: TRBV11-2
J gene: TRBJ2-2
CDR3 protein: CASSSKTGTRVTGELFF

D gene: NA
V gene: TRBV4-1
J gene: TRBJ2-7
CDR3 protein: CASSPLGLDRSLTYEQYF

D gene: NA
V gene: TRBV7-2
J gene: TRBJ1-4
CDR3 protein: CASNPTGLNEKLFF

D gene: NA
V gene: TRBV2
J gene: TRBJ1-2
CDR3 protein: CASSEEIWASGEKGYTF

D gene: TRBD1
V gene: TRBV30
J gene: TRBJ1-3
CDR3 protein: CAWSRTGSGNTIYF